These 31 T cell receptor beta chains were sequenced from one sample in a study of T cell responses to AZD1222 COVID-19 vaccine. The data were produced by immunoSEQ multiplex PCR, yet TCRdb's version contains in-frame clones alone and is incomplete. The repertoire includes some 180,000 clones, about 92% of them detected once, and roughly 1.4% sits in the top ten. Sequences were derived from peripheral blood, sampled on day 0 of AZD1222 vaccination. Receptors were obtained from an adult in good health.

The chain couples TRBV4-2 to TRBJ1-1; TRBD1 matches 8 bases. Germline V gene data show CDR1 as LGHNA and CDR2 as YNFKEQ. The ends lost 4 bases at V and 7 bases at J; junction bases unmatched: 5. The CDR3 length is 13 residues. The CDR3 protein is CASSPTGQGEAFF. The DNA of the CDR3 is TGTGCCAGCAGCCCCACTGGACAGGGTGAAGCTTTCTTT.

The chain recombines TRBV5-6 with TRBJ2-3, with a possible D match to TRBD2 (7 bases). CDR3 length: 18 residues. Germline CDR1 is SGHDT and CDR2 is YYEEEE. Trimming stripped 4 bases from V and 3 bases from J, with 24 bases between. The CDR3 sequence is CASSPTRRGARGTDTQYF. The CDR3, as DNA: TGTGCCAGCAGCCCTACCCGCCGGGGGGCGCGGGGGACAGATACGCAGTATTTT.

The chain uses TRBV12-5 and TRBJ1-2; 8 bases agree with TRBD1. Germline loops: CDR1 LGHNT, CDR2 FRNRAP. Trimming at V came to 2 bases and at J to 13 bases, leaving 9 bases not matched to a gene. There are 13 residues in the CDR3. CDR3 nucleotide sequence: TGTGCTAGTGGTTTGCCCGGAGGACAGGGAGGCACCTTC. As protein: CASGLPGGQGGTF.

This chain joins TRBV7-2 and TRBJ2-3, with D unresolved. Trimming shortened V by 5 bases and J by 4 bases, and 28 bases separated the two germline ends. Germline values: CDR1 SGHTA, CDR2 FQGNSA. This CDR3 spans 19 amino acids. The chain's CDR3 is CASSPESGGSPWAADTQYF. DNA for the CDR3: TGTGCCAGCAGCCCTGAGTCGGGCGGATCGCCCTGGGCAGCAGATACGCAGTATTTT.

The V gene is TRBV19, the J gene TRBJ1-1; TRBD1 agrees at 7 bases. This CDR3 region has 14 residues. V trimming: 5 bases; J trimming: 4 bases; junction bases outside the gene matches: 7. CDR1 LNHDA and CDR2 SQIVND come from the germline V gene (reference sequence). This chain's CDR3 is CASSARGWGTEAFF. The CDR3 DNA reads TGTGCCAGTAGTGCCAGGGGGTGGGGCACTGAAGCTTTCTTT.

This chain links TRBV6-6 with TRBJ1-5; a possible D gene is TRBD1 (6 bases). Germline V gene lookup returns CDR1 MNHNY and CDR2 SVGAGI (reference sequence). V gave up 5 bases and J gave up 10 bases, with 18 bases separating them. This CDR3 is 14 amino acids long. CDR3 protein: CASSHRQAGNPQHF. The CDR3 DNA reads as TGTGCCAGCAGTCACCGACAGGCCGGGAACCCCCAGCATTTT.

This sequence joins TRBV7-9 and TRBJ2-1, with 8 positions matching TRBD1. Germline V lookup: CDR1 SEHNR, CDR2 FQNEAQ (reference sequence). The ends lost 2 bases at V and 6 bases at J; junction bases unmatched: 6. The CDR3 sequence is 15 residues long. DNA of the CDR3: TGTGCCAGCAGCTTATTAAACAGGGGGACCAATGAGCAGTTCTTC. Translated: CASSLLNRGTNEQFF. The whole variable domain, filled in from reference TRBV7-9 and TRBJ2-1, reads DTGVSQNPRHKITKRGQNVTFRCDPISEHNRLYWYRQTLGQGPEFLTYFQNEAQLEKSRLLSDRFSAERPKGSFSTLEIQRTEQGDSAMYLCASSLLNRGTNEQFFGPGTRLTVL.

The chain carries TRBV11-2 and TRBJ2-3, with 7 bases aligning to TRBD2. Looked up from germline, CDR1 is SGHAT and CDR2 is FQNNGV. This CDR3 spans 15 amino acids. Unmatched junction bases numbered 7, after V lost 5 bases and J lost 2 bases. The CDR3 region has the DNA TGTGCCAGCAGCCCCCGGGACTACATCACAGATACGCAGTATTTT. Amino acids: CASSPRDYITDTQYF. The full variable domain, completed using reference TRBV11-2 and TRBJ2-3, is EAGVAQSPRYKIIEKRQSVAFWCNPISGHATLYWYQQILGQGPKLLIQFQNNGVVDDSQLPKDRFSAERLKGVDSTLKIQPAKLEDSAVYLCASSPRDYITDTQYFGPGTRLTVL.

V usage is TRBV5-1 and J usage is TRBJ1-1; tentatively, D is TRBD1 (6 bases). V was cut by 4 bases and J by 1 base, with 8 bases left in between. CDR1 SGHRS and CDR2 YFSETQ come from the germline V gene. This CDR3 comprises 13 residues. The CDR3 DNA reads as TGCGCCAGCAGCCCCAGGGGGAACACTGAAGCTTTCTTT. It codes for CASSPRGNTEAFF.

This clone was recorded only once. This chain connects TRBV24-1 to TRBJ2-6; TRBD1 matches 7 bases. The CDR3 is 18 residues long. Per the germline V gene, CDR1 is KGHDR and CDR2 is SFDVKD. The V segment lost 5 bases and the J segment 0 bases; nucleotides outside the gene matches: 9. CDR3 nucleotide sequence: TGTGCCACCAGTGGACGACAGGGTGGGTACTCTGGGGCCAACGTCCTGACTTTC. Encoded protein: CATSGRQGGYSGANVLTF.

V gene TRBV18 combines with J gene TRBJ1-1, with TRBD1 as a possible D gene (5 bases). CDR1 KGHSH and CDR2 LQKENI come from the germline V gene. The V end was cut by 4 bases, the J end by 1 base, with 10 bases between. CDR3 size: 14 residues. CDR3 in DNA: TGTGCCAGCTCACGCGGGACGGCGAACACTGAAGCTTTCTTT. Amino acid sequence: CASSRGTANTEAFF.

This chain connects TRBV12-3 or TRBV12-4 to TRBJ1-5, with a possible D match to TRBD1 (6 bases). This CDR3 contains 13 residues. Trimming cost V 6 bases and J 2 bases, with 8 bases left between them. In nucleotides, the CDR3 is TGTGCCAGCAGGGGGGCGGGCAATCAGCCCCAGCATTTT. Protein: CASRGAGNQPQHF.

The rearrangement uses TRBV6-1 and TRBJ1-5, with D uncertain. The CDR3 has 13 amino acids. The germline V and J ends were trimmed by 3 bases and 5 bases, with 8 bases remaining between them. The germline V gene has CDR1 MNHNS and CDR2 SASEGT. CDR3 in DNA: TGTGCCAGCAGTGAGACAAGGGATCAGCCCCAGCATTTT. It codes for CASSETRDQPQHF.

The chain combines TRBV7-2 with TRBJ1-1; 7 bases are shared with TRBD1. The V segment lost 5 bases and the J segment 1 base; nucleotides outside the gene matches: 4. Germline V gene lookup returns CDR1 SGHTA and CDR2 FQGNSA. This CDR3 region has 14 residues. The CDR3 DNA follows: TGTGCCAGCAGCCCCGGGACAGCGAACACTGAAGCTTTCTTT. Translation gives CASSPGTANTEAFF.

This chain uses TRBV19 with TRBJ1-5; maybe TRBD1 (5 bases). Germline CDR1 reads LNHDA; CDR2 reads SQIVND (reference sequence). This CDR3 spans 15 amino acids. V lost 4 bases to trimming and J lost 2 bases, with 12 bases between them. The CDR3: CASSNWDAGNQPQHF. DNA of the CDR3: TGTGCCAGTAGTAACTGGGACGCCGGCAATCAGCCCCAGCATTTT.

A single count supports this clone. This chain connects TRBV7-2 to TRBJ1-6; perhaps TRBD1 as D (5 bases). The CDR3 consists of 16 residues. V lost 3 bases and J lost 6, with 15 bases in between. The germline CDR1 and CDR2 sequences are SGHTA and FQGNSA. The DNA of the CDR3 is TGTGCCAGCAGCTTTAGTCCGGCAGGGTTTAATTCACCCCTCCACTTT. Protein: CASSFSPAGFNSPLHF.

In the case of this clone: Sequence at one end of the junction differs from germline and may be a read error. J is TRBJ1-1 and V is TRBV5-1; weak D call: TRBD1 (5 bases). The CDR3 is 15 amino acids. Germline assignment: CDR1 SGHRS and CDR2 YFSETQ. The CDR3 nucleotides are TGCGCCAGCAGCTTGACAGGACCGGGGAACGCTGAAGCTTTCTTT. Translation: CASSLTGPGNAEAFF.

The chain uses TRBV14 and TRBJ1-3; D is unclear. CDR3 length: 14 residues. Between the trimmed V and J ends, which lost 0 bases and 9 bases, there was a span of 12 bases. The germline CDR1 and CDR2 sequences are SGHDN and FVKESK. The chain's CDR3 is CASSQERGVFTIYF. The CDR3 DNA reads TGTGCCAGCAGCCAAGAAAGAGGTGTATTCACCATATATTTT.

This chain joins TRBV6-5 and TRBJ1-3; 8 bases line up with TRBD1. Germline V gene data show CDR1 as MNHEY and CDR2 as SVGAGI. Losses at the gene ends were 4 bases for V and 4 bases for J; bases not matched to a gene: 6. The CDR3 is made up of 15 amino acids. The DNA of the CDR3 is TGTGCCAGCAGTTTGGAGACAGGGGCCGGAAACACCATATATTTT. Protein sequence: CASSLETGAGNTIYF.

V usage is TRBV7-2 and J usage is TRBJ2-7; 8 bases agree with TRBD2. Germline trimming cut 4 bases from V and 5 bases from J; bases unmatched to any gene: 10. CDR1 is SGHTA, CDR2 FQGNSA, per germline. This CDR3 has 15 amino acids. The CDR3 DNA reads as TGTGCCAGCAGCTCTCGCGGGGGGCCTCAGAACGAGCAGTACTTC. Residues: CASSSRGGPQNEQYF.

This rearrangement joins TRBV19 to TRBJ2-2, with unresolved D. Germline CDR1 and CDR2: LNHDA and SQIVND (reference sequence). Trimming shortened V by 5 bases and J by 4 bases, and 5 bases separated the two germline ends. The CDR3 is 12 amino acids. In DNA form, the CDR3 reads TGTGCCAGTAGTCCCACCACCGGGGAGCTGTTTTTT. Translated: CASSPTTGELFF.

V is TRBV7-2 and J is TRBJ2-1; TRBD1 agrees at 10 bases. Trimming cost V 5 bases and J 9 bases; bases outside gene matches: 7. The germline gives CDR1 SGHTA, CDR2 FQGNSA. The length of the CDR3 is 14 residues. The CDR3 sequence is CASSRGTGDLEQFF. Written as DNA, the CDR3 is TGTGCCAGCAGCCGCGGGACAGGGGATCTTGAGCAGTTCTTC.

V gene TRBV2 combines with J gene TRBJ1-5, with D perhaps matching TRBD1 (6 bases). This CDR3 contains 13 residues. In germline, CDR1 is SNHLY, CDR2 FYNNEI. Trimming removed 6 bases from V and 7 bases from J, with 13 bases in between. CDR3 residues: CASSTGLEQPQHF. DNA for the CDR3: TGTGCCAGCAGCACAGGGTTGGAACAGCCCCAGCATTTT.

The chain uses TRBV6-6 and TRBJ2-2; the D gene is possibly TRBD2 (5 bases). The germline gives CDR1 MNHNY, CDR2 SVGAGI (reference sequence). The CDR3 extends over 15 amino acids. The V gene lost 6 bases and the J gene lost 1 base, with 12 bases spanning the gap. DNA of the CDR3: TGTGCCAGCAGAGGACCGGGAATGAACACCGGGGAGCTGTTTTTT. It encodes CASRGPGMNTGELFF.

The J gene is TRBJ1-6, the V gene TRBV19, with D uncertain. The germline V and J ends were trimmed by 4 bases and 7 bases, with 17 bases remaining between them. The germline V gene encodes CDR1 LNHDA and CDR2 SQIVND (reference sequence). The CDR3 is made up of 16 amino acids. DNA of the CDR3: TGTGCCAGTAGTACTGCTTCCTTCCTTGAAAATTCACCCCTCCACTTT. It specifies CASSTASFLENSPLHF.

The J gene is TRBJ1-2, the V gene TRBV18, with D unresolved. The CDR3 is 15 residues long. Germline V gene lookup returns CDR1 KGHSH and CDR2 LQKENI. Trimming removed 0 bases from V and 2 bases from J, with 10 bases in between. CDR3 DNA: TGTGCCAGCTCACCACCGGGAGGAGGAAACTATGGCTACACCTTC. It translates to CASSPPGGGNYGYTF. The complete variable domain, with remaining parts taken from reference TRBV18 and TRBJ1-2, reads NAGVMQNPRHLVRRRGQEARLRCSPMKGHSHVYWYRQLPEEGLKFMVYLQKENIIDESGMPKERFSAEFPKEGPSILRIQQVVRGDSAAYFCASSPPGGGNYGYTFGSGTRLTVV.

The CDR3 nucleotides read TGTGCCAGCTCGCCCTTTAATGGTGGGACACAAGAGACCCAGTACTTC. Encoded protein: CASSPFNGGTQETQYF. The rearrangement uses TRBV18 and TRBJ2-5, with a possible D match to TRBD1 (6 bases). CDR1 and CDR2 (germline): KGHSH, LQKENI. V lost 6 bases and J lost 2, with 19 bases in between. The CDR3 contains 16 residues.

V and J are TRBV7-8 and TRBJ2-6, with unresolved D. V lost 4 bases, J lost 2 bases, and 15 bases lay in between. The CDR3 sequence is 17 residues long. Germline V lookup: CDR1 SGHVS, CDR2 FQNEAQ. The CDR3 here is CASSSLNWGAGANVLTF. The CDR3 DNA is TGTGCCAGCAGCTCTCTCAACTGGGGTGCTGGGGCCAACGTCCTGACTTTC.

The chain joins TRBV12-3 or TRBV12-4 to TRBJ1-4; no firm D call. The CDR3 consists of 13 residues. V shed 5 bases and J shed 1 base, with 5 bases lying between them. DNA for the CDR3: TGTGCCAGCAGTCCCCGAACTAATGAAAAACTGTTTTTT. Translated, it gives CASSPRTNEKLFF.

The J gene is TRBJ1-5, the V gene TRBV11-2; D is unclear. The CDR3 sequence is 16 residues long. Trimming left V 5 bases short and J 6 bases short, with 20 bases between. Germline V lookup: CDR1 SGHAT, CDR2 FQNNGV. DNA for the CDR3: TGTGCCAGCAGCCCGACGGCCGGGGTTAACAGTCAGCCCCAGCATTTT. It yields the protein CASSPTAGVNSQPQHF.

The V call is TRBV6-5, the J call TRBJ1-6, with TRBD1 identical over 8 bases. The CDR3 totals 14 residues. V shed 2 bases, J shed 9 bases, and the junction held 3 bases outside the gene matches. Germline V gives CDR1 MNHEY, CDR2 SVGAGI. CDR3 residues: CASSYQGAVSPLHF. CDR3 coding DNA: TGTGCCAGCAGTTACCAGGGGGCGGTTTCACCCCTCCACTTT.